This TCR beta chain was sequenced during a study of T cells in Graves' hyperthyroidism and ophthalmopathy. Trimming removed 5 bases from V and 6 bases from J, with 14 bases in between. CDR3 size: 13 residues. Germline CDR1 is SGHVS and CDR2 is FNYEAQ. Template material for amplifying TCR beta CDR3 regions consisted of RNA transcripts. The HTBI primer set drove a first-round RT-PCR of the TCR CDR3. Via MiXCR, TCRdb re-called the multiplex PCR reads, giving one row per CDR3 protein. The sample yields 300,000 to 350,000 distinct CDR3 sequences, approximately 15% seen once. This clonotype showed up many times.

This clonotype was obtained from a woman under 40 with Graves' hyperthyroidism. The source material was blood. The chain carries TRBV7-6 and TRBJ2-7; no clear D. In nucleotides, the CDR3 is TGTGCCAGCAGCCAGAACTCCAACACCGAGCAGTACTTC. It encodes CASSQNSNTEQYF.